Following are 14 T cell receptor beta chains from one sample sequenced in a study of CD8 T cells in ankylosing spondylitis. One entry per CDR3 protein, called by TCRdb with MiXCR from the 5' RACE reads. Among approximately 250,000 distinct CDR3 sequences listed, 24% were seen once. The sample comprised blood, either unsorted or a sorted T cell fraction (not recorded which). All receptors come from a male donor with ankylosing spondylitis or in good health (not recorded which).

The chain combines TRBV20-1 with TRBJ1-1; D is undetermined. Trimming stripped 0 bases from V and 0 bases from J, with 5 bases between. The CDR3 runs to 13 residues. Germline lookup yields CDR1 DFQATT and CDR2 SNEGSKA (reference sequence). The chain's CDR3 is CSAREVVNTEAFF. CDR3 DNA: TGCAGTGCTAGAGAAGTCGTGAACACTGAAGCTTTCTTT.

This clonotype was recorded at least ten times. This sequence joins TRBV20-1 and TRBJ2-1, with TRBD1 matching 8 bases. Germline lookup yields CDR1 DFQATT and CDR2 SNEGSKA (reference sequence). V gave up 1 base and J gave up 4 bases; unmatched junction bases: 12. This CDR3 is 17 amino acids long. Here the CDR3 DNA reads TGCAGTGCTAGAGCGGAGAGCAGGGACAGGCCTTACAATGAGCAGTTCTTC. Protein product: CSARAESRDRPYNEQFF.

This clonotype was seen a few times. This sequence joins TRBV20-1 and TRBJ2-2; TRBD2 agrees at 7 bases. CDR1 and CDR2 from the germline V gene are DFQATT and SNEGSKA (reference sequence). This CDR3 comprises 16 residues. V lost 0 bases to trimming and J lost 1 base; unmatched junction nucleotides: 5. The CDR3 DNA sequence: TGCAGTGCTAGAGAAAGCGAGCGGGGGAACACCGGGGAGCTGTTTTTT. Its translation: CSARESERGNTGELFF.

The rearrangement joins TRBV25-1 to TRBJ1-2; D is perhaps TRBD1 (5 bases). The V and J ends lost 8 bases and 8 bases respectively, with 18 bases between them. Germline V gives CDR1 MGHDK, CDR2 SYGVNS. The CDR3 covers 13 residues. The CDR3 sequence: CASGEMGVGGYTF. Here the CDR3 DNA reads TGTGCCAGCGGAGAGATGGGGGTTGGCGGCTACACCTTC.

This clonotype appeared many times. The V gene is TRBV2, the J gene TRBJ1-6, with no clear D. CDR1 is SNHLY and CDR2 is FYNNEI in the germline V gene. The CDR3 loop spans 13 amino acids. Between the trimmed V and J ends, which lost 3 bases and 10 bases, there was a span of 10 bases. CDR3 sequence (DNA): TGTGCCAGCAGTGACACGACGGGCTCACCCCTCCACTTT. Translating it yields CASSDTTGSPLHF.

This clonotype was seen ten or more times. This chain joins TRBV15 and TRBJ2-1, with 11 bases fitting TRBD1. The CDR3 sequence is 14 residues long. Germline V gene sequence: CDR1 LNHNV, CDR2 YYDKDF (reference sequence). V dropped 3 bases and J dropped 9; count of bases not matched to a gene: 4. DNA for the CDR3: TGTGCCACCAGCAGGGACAGGGGGCCAGGTGAGCAGTTCTTC. Translation: CATSRDRGPGEQFF.

This clonotype was recorded once. The V call is TRBV28, the J call TRBJ2-7; tentatively, D is TRBD1 or TRBD2 (5 bases each). The V gene's germline CDR1 is MDHEN and CDR2 SYDVKM. The CDR3 is made up of 17 amino acids. V was shortened by 4 bases and J by 2 bases, with 21 bases between the two germline ends. Here the CDR3 reads CASSSEGPRTRTYEQYF. In DNA form, the CDR3 reads TGTGCCAGCAGTTCCGAGGGGCCGAGGACAAGGACCTACGAGCAGTACTTC.

This clonotype was seen more than once but under ten times. The J gene is TRBJ2-7, the V gene TRBV10-3, with TRBD1 identical over 8 bases. The CDR3 has 14 residues. The J segment lost 3 bases and the V segment lost 3 bases, leaving 4 bases of the junction unmatched. The V gene's germline CDR1 is ENHRY and CDR2 SYGVKD. The CDR3 DNA sequence: TGTGCCATCAGTGACCGGGACAGGAGCTACGAGCAGTACTTC. Translated, it gives CAISDRDRSYEQYF.

This clonotype was found a few times. J is TRBJ2-7 and V is TRBV5-1; no firm D call. This CDR3 region has 13 residues. V gave up 5 bases and J gave up 2 bases, with 11 bases separating them. CDR1 SGHRS and CDR2 YFSETQ come from the germline V gene. Here the CDR3 reads CASSKDGTYEQYF. CDR3 DNA: TGCGCCAGCAGTAAGGACGGTACCTACGAGCAGTACTTC.

The rearrangement links TRBV20-1 to TRBJ2-7, with 8 bases that match TRBD1. The CDR3 is 14 amino acids. Trimming cost V 2 bases and J 1 base; bases outside gene matches: 4. CDR1 is DFQATT and CDR2 is SNEGSKA in the germline V gene (reference sequence). CDR3 coding DNA: TGCAGTGCTAGATCACAGGGGGAATCCTACGAGCAGTACTTC. Protein product: CSARSQGESYEQYF.

The J gene is TRBJ2-3, the V gene TRBV12-3 or TRBV12-4; 7 bases line up with TRBD2. The length of the CDR3 is 17 residues. V lost 1 base and J lost 5; bases outside the gene matches: 12. CDR3 amino acids: CASSLVRGATGGDTQYF. For the CDR3, the DNA is TGTGCCAGCAGTTTAGTCAGAGGGGCCACGGGAGGAGATACGCAGTATTTT.

The chain links TRBV2 to TRBJ2-3; D assignment may be TRBD1 or TRBD2 (5 bases each). The V end was cut by 7 bases, the J end by 2 bases, with 16 bases between. CDR1 and CDR2 (germline): SNHLY, FYNNEI. This CDR3 is 15 amino acids long. The CDR3: CASKGTGKNTDTQYF. The DNA for the CDR3 is TGTGCCAGCAAGGGGACGGGGAAAAACACAGATACGCAGTATTTT.

This clonotype was seen a few times. The chain links TRBV12-3 or TRBV12-4 to TRBJ2-5, with D maybe TRBD2 (6 bases). Deletions cut 7 bases from V and 4 bases from J, with 13 bases between. This CDR3 is built from 13 residues. CDR3 sequence reads: CASTVVGGETQYF. The CDR3 DNA reads as TGTGCCAGCACCGTGGTGGGGGGAGAGACCCAGTACTTC.

CDR3 DNA sequence: TGCGCCAGCAGCCTGATACGGCGTACGGATTCACCCCTCCACTTT. Amino acid sequence: CASSLIRRTDSPLHF. V gene TRBV4-1 combines with J gene TRBJ1-6, with D uncertain. CDR3 size: 15 residues. Trimming cost V 4 bases and J 8 bases, with 15 bases left between them. Germline lookup yields CDR1 MGHRA and CDR2 YSYEKL.